This note documents a single T cell receptor (beta chain) sequence. Its antigen is still unknown. 13 Jbeta primers and 60 Vbeta primers were used for the PCR. Using immunoSEQ multiplex PCR, the repertoire was profiled, and TCRdb retains in-frame clones only, with some absent. The table records 150,000 or so clones, 60% to 85% of them present only once. V lost 4 bases to trimming and J lost 6 bases; unmatched junction nucleotides: 13. Germline assignment: CDR1 SQVTM and CDR2 ANQGSEA. This CDR3 is built from 16 residues. The data were taken from a study of cytomegalovirus exposure and HLA in healthy donors. The study's findings and limits: Later analysis identified a missense DCLRE1C variant that was linked to TCR beta V- and J-gene trimming.

The clonotype comes from a woman aged 25 to 39 in good health and CMV-seronegative. The sequenced sample consisted of PBMCs. The chain carries TRBV29-1 and TRBJ2-3, with 10 bases lining up with TRBD1. The CDR3 loop is CSVALDRGLSHDTQYF. The DNA for the CDR3 is TGCAGCGTTGCCCTAGACAGGGGGCTATCACACGATACGCAGTATTTT.